The next 25 T cell receptor beta chains were all read from a single sample in a study of T cell responses to AZD1222 COVID-19 vaccine. Sequenced by immunoSEQ multiplex PCR; TCRdb stores in-frame clones only, minus some. The sample has about 170,000 clones; approximately 95% are singletons. The sequencing here drew on peripheral blood, taken on day 0 of AZD1222 vaccination. These receptors came from an adult in good health.

The chain couples TRBV9 to TRBJ2-2, with D unclear. CDR3 length: 14 residues. Germline loops: CDR1 SGDLS, CDR2 YYNGEE. V dropped 6 bases and J dropped 7 bases, with 16 bases sitting between them. The DNA for the CDR3 is TGTGCCAGCAAGGAAAGGGCCACGGGCGGGGAGCTGTTTTTT. Its protein product is CASKERATGGELFF.

The chain has TRBV20-1 and TRBJ2-2; D uncertain. V was cut by 5 bases and J by 3 bases, with 4 bases left in between. Looked up from germline, CDR1 is DFQATT and CDR2 is SNEGSKA (reference sequence). The CDR3 loop spans 11 amino acids. The CDR3 bases are TGCAGTGCTTATTACACCGGGGAGCTGTTTTTT. This sequence encodes CSAYYTGELFF.

V usage is TRBV11-3 and J usage is TRBJ1-1; D ambiguous. V lost 4 bases and J lost 6, with 12 bases in between. The CDR3 contains 13 residues. Looked up from germline, CDR1 is SGHNT and CDR2 is YENEEA. DNA for the CDR3: TGTGCCAGCAGCTCCGGTGGGAGGGCTGAAGCTTTCTTT. Translated: CASSSGGRAEAFF.

The chain joins TRBV2 to TRBJ1-5; 7 bases are shared with TRBD1. Germline V gene sequence: CDR1 SNHLY, CDR2 FYNNEI. This CDR3 has 13 amino acids. V shed 6 bases, J shed 5 bases, and the junction held 4 bases outside the gene matches. The CDR3 nucleotides read TGTGCCAGCAGGGGGACAGCTTATCAGCCCCAGCATTTT. Translated: CASRGTAYQPQHF.

The gene calls are TRBV10-1 and TRBJ1-3; D ambiguous. With 0 bases removed from V and 0 bases from J, the gap between germline ends came to 6 bases. Germline loops: CDR1 WNHNN, CDR2 SYGVQD (reference sequence). The CDR3 has 15 amino acids. CDR3 amino acids: CASSESSNSGNTIYF. The CDR3 DNA reads TGCGCCAGCAGTGAGTCGTCTAACTCTGGAAACACCATATATTTT.

The chain recombines TRBV3-1 (or the pseudogene TRBV3-2) with TRBJ1-2; 7 bases are shared with TRBD1. Germline V gene lookup returns CDR1 LGHDT and CDR2 YNNKEL (reference sequence). The CDR3 extends over 15 amino acids. Germline trimming cut 0 bases from V and 4 bases from J; bases unmatched to any gene: 5. This chain's CDR3 is CASSQESTGVYGYTF. DNA of the CDR3: TGTGCCAGCAGCCAAGAGTCTACAGGGGTCTATGGCTACACCTTC.

The chain has TRBV3-1 (or the pseudogene TRBV3-2) and TRBJ2-7; 12 bases are shared with TRBD2. J was trimmed by 4 bases and V by 4 bases; bases with no gene match: 8. From germline, CDR1 is LGHDT and CDR2 YNNKEL (reference sequence). This CDR3 has 16 residues. The CDR3 loop is CASSPRTSGKKYEQYF. The CDR3 nucleotides are TGTGCCAGCAGCCCCCGGACTAGCGGGAAGAAGTACGAGCAGTACTTC.

V is TRBV6-5 and J is TRBJ1-2; 7 positions match TRBD1. There are 13 residues in the CDR3. Per germline, CDR1 MNHEY and CDR2 SVGAGI. The junction had 5 bases not matched to a gene; V was cut back by 6 bases and J by 4 bases. In DNA, the CDR3 is TGTGCCAGCAGGAGGGACAGCCCCTATGGCTACACCTTC. Amino acid sequence: CASRRDSPYGYTF.

V is TRBV6-5 and J is TRBJ2-1; D is ambiguous. CDR1 and CDR2 (germline): MNHEY, SVGAGI. There are 13 residues in the CDR3. V lost 10 bases, J lost 0 bases, and 10 bases lay in between. CDR3 nucleotides: TGTGCCACCGTTACCCTCTCCTACAATGAGCAGTTCTTC. This encodes CATVTLSYNEQFF.

This clone has just one count. This chain links TRBV27 with TRBJ1-2; D remains ambiguous. CDR3 length: 15 residues. Germline-derived CDR1 and CDR2 are MNHEY and SMNVEV (reference sequence). V lost 1 base and J 9 bases, leaving 18 bases between the germline ends. The CDR3 spells CASSLYSAGDRSYTF. The CDR3 DNA is TGTGCCAGCAGTTTATACTCAGCCGGGGATCGGAGCTACACCTTC.

V and J are TRBV27 and TRBJ2-7; a weak D match, TRBD2 (5 bases). V was cut by 5 bases and J by 6 bases, with 17 bases left in between. The CDR3 is made up of 14 amino acids. The germline gives CDR1 MNHEY, CDR2 SMNVEV (reference sequence). The CDR3 DNA is TGTGCCAGCAGTCAAAGACCCGGGATCTCCGAGCAGTACTTC. Its protein product is CASSQRPGISEQYF.

The V and J genes are TRBV5-4 and TRBJ2-7, with 8 bases fitting TRBD1. This CDR3 spans 16 amino acids. Germline lookup yields CDR1 SGHNT and CDR2 YYREEE (reference sequence). The V segment lost 2 bases and the J segment 6 bases; nucleotides outside the gene matches: 13. The CDR3: CASSFGAARGRPEQYF. CDR3 DNA sequence: TGTGCCAGCAGCTTCGGGGCGGCCAGGGGGCGCCCCGAGCAGTACTTC.

The V gene is TRBV7-9, the J gene TRBJ2-2; TRBD1 agrees at 8 bases. CDR1 and CDR2 (germline): SEHNR, FQNEAQ (reference sequence). V gave up 4 bases and J gave up 1 base; unmatched junction bases: 2. CDR3 length: 15 residues. CDR3 region: CASSSGTGNTGELFF. The DNA of the CDR3 is TGTGCCAGCAGCTCCGGGACAGGGAACACCGGGGAGCTGTTTTTT.

The rearrangement joins TRBV27 to TRBJ1-2; D is perhaps TRBD1 (6 bases). Germline-derived CDR1 and CDR2 are MNHEY and SMNVEV (reference sequence). Trimming removed 5 bases from V and 8 bases from J, with 15 bases in between. The CDR3 runs 13 residues. In DNA form, the CDR3 reads TGTGCCAGCAGTCCCGTCGGACAGTCCGGCTACACCTTC. This gives the protein CASSPVGQSGYTF.

The rearrangement links TRBV29-1 to TRBJ1-3, with D unclear. Germline V lookup: CDR1 SQVTM, CDR2 ANQGSEA. The CDR3 extends over 13 amino acids. V lost 6 bases, J lost 2 bases, and 11 bases lay in between. The CDR3 is CSVRSEPGNTIYF. The CDR3 nucleotides are TGCAGCGTCCGGTCTGAACCTGGAAACACCATATATTTT.

The V gene is TRBV5-6, the J gene TRBJ1-1; a possible D gene is TRBD1 (5 bases). Germline loops: CDR1 SGHDT, CDR2 YYEEEE. This CDR3 spans 13 amino acids. Trimming shortened V by 7 bases and J by 6 bases, and 16 bases separated the two germline ends. The DNA for the CDR3 is TGTGCCAGCTCCCCTGGGGGTGTCGCTGAAGCTTTCTTT. Encoded protein: CASSPGGVAEAFF.

This chain uses TRBV23-1 with TRBJ2-1; D is ambiguous. TRBV23-1 is labeled an ORF, and its function is uncertain. V was shortened by 6 bases and J by 7 bases, with 10 bases between the two germline ends. The CDR3 runs 12 residues. Here the CDR3 DNA reads TGCGCCAGCAGCCCCACACAAAATGAGCAGTTCTTC. This codes for CASSPTQNEQFF.

The chain uses TRBV27 and TRBJ1-1; D is ambiguous. Trimming took off 5 bases at V and 11 bases at J, with 15 bases between the two ends. CDR1 is MNHEY and CDR2 is SMNVEV in the germline V gene (reference sequence). The CDR3 extends over 12 amino acids. CDR3 sequence: CASSTGSLRAFF. DNA of the CDR3: TGTGCCAGCAGTACGGGCTCGTTGAGGGCTTTCTTT.

This sequence joins TRBV12-3 or TRBV12-4 and TRBJ1-2; maybe TRBD1 (5 bases). This CDR3 spans 13 amino acids. V was cut by 1 base and J by 8 bases, with 11 bases left in between. As DNA, the CDR3 is TGTGCCAGCAGTTTAGTGTCAGGGCGCGGCTACACCTTC. Protein sequence: CASSLVSGRGYTF.

The rearrangement uses TRBV13 and TRBJ1-1; unclear D gene. Germline V gives CDR1 PRHDT, CDR2 FYEKMQ (reference sequence). CDR3 length: 15 amino acids. V was shortened by 2 bases and J by 0 bases, with 10 bases between the two germline ends. The CDR3 spells CASSLPGEMNTEAFF. In DNA, the CDR3 is TGTGCCAGCAGCTTACCCGGGGAAATGAACACTGAAGCTTTCTTT.

This clone was detected only once. The chain carries TRBV3-1 (or the pseudogene TRBV3-2) and TRBJ1-3, with D perhaps matching TRBD1 (6 bases). The CDR3 covers 17 residues. The ends were cut back, 2 bases at V and 0 bases at J, with 14 bases in the middle. The germline V gene encodes CDR1 LGHDT and CDR2 YNNKEL (reference sequence). CDR3 sequence (DNA): TGTGCCAGCAGCCAATTGGACAGAGGAACCTCTGGAAACACCATATATTTT. Its protein product is CASSQLDRGTSGNTIYF.

The V gene is TRBV24-1, the J gene TRBJ1-3; D is perhaps TRBD1 (6 bases). Per the germline V gene, CDR1 is KGHDR and CDR2 is SFDVKD. The CDR3 spans 14 residues. V lost 1 base to trimming and J lost 12 bases, with 15 bases between them. As DNA, the CDR3 is TGTGCCACCAGTGATTTTTGGACAGAAAAAGGCATATATTTT. Translation: CATSDFWTEKGIYF.

The chain couples TRBV29-1 to TRBJ1-2; D gene unclear. The germline V gene encodes CDR1 SQVTM and CDR2 ANQGSEA. The CDR3 length is 10 residues. Trimming pared 4 bases from V and 4 bases from J, leaving 4 bases between. The CDR3 protein is CSVGSYGYTF. CDR3 sequence (DNA): TGCAGCGTTGGAAGCTATGGCTACACCTTC.

The chain combines TRBV7-2 with TRBJ1-2, with D possibly being TRBD1 (6 bases). Trimming stripped 5 bases from V and 6 bases from J, with 19 bases between. Germline loops: CDR1 SGHTA, CDR2 FQGNSA. This CDR3 comprises 15 residues. DNA of the CDR3: TGTGCCAGCAGCCGTACGCAGGGGTGGGAAAATGGCTACACCTTC. As protein: CASSRTQGWENGYTF.

The sample holds one count of this clone. This chain links TRBV3-1 (or the pseudogene TRBV3-2) with TRBJ2-3; 8 nucleotides align to TRBD2. CDR1 is LGHDT and CDR2 is YNNKEL in the germline V gene (reference sequence). There are 16 residues in the CDR3. V shed 5 bases, J shed 6 bases, and the junction held 13 bases outside the gene matches. The CDR3: CASSGYWTSPQDTQYF. The CDR3, as DNA: TGTGCCAGCAGCGGGTATTGGACTAGCCCACAGGATACGCAGTATTTT.